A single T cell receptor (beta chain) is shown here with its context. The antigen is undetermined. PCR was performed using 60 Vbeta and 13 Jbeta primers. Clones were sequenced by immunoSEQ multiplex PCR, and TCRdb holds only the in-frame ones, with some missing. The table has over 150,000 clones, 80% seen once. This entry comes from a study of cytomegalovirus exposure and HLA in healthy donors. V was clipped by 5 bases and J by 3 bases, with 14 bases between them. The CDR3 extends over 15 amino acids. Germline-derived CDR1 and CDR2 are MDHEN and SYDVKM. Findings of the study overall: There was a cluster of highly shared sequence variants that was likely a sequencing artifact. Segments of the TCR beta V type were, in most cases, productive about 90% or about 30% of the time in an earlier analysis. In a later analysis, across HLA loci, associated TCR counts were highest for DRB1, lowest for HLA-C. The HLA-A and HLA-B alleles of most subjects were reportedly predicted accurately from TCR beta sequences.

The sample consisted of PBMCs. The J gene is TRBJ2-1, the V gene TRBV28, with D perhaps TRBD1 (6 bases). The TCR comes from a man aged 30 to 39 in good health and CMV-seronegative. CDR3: CASSPGASYYNEQFF. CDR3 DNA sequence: TGTGCCAGCAGTCCAGGGGCTTCTTACTACAATGAGCAGTTCTTC.